Presented here are 15 T cell receptor beta chains from one specimen sequenced in a study of T cell clones after liver transplantation. These receptors' antigens are unknown. Alloreactive TCRbeta sequences came from sequencing proliferating CFSE-low cells in the MLR. Clones were read by immunoSEQ multiplex PCR, and TCRdb kept only the in-frame ones, dropping some. Among 5,000 or so clones listed, roughly 39% were seen once. The specimen was CD4+ T cells from cultured PBMCs. The source is a human patient who received a liver transplant. Certain T cells may be donor cells from the graft.

The gene calls are TRBV11-3 and TRBJ2-2; no clear D. Germline assignment: CDR1 SGHNT and CDR2 YENEEA. V shed 5 bases and J shed 5 bases, with 12 bases lying between them. This CDR3 spans 14 amino acids. This CDR3 is CASSQSLGTGELFF. The CDR3, as DNA: TGTGCCAGCAGCCAGTCCCTTGGGACCGGGGAGCTGTTTTTT. Filled out from reference TRBV11-3 and TRBJ2-2, the complete variable domain reads EAGVVQSPRYKIIEKKQPVAFWCNPISGHNTLYWYLQNLGQGPELLIRYENEEAVDDSQLPKDRFSAERLKGVDSTLKIQPAELGDSAVYLCASSQSLGTGELFFGEGSRLTVL.

The chain combines TRBV7-3 with TRBJ1-1, with a tentative D call TRBD1 (6 bases). CDR3 length equals 14 residues. Trimming removed 5 bases from V and 3 bases from J, with 13 bases in between. Germline V gene lookup returns CDR1 SGHTA and CDR2 FQGTGA. The CDR3, as DNA: TGTGCCAGCAGCCAGACAGGATCTTACACTGAAGCTTTCTTT. It specifies CASSQTGSYTEAFF.

DNA for the CDR3: TGTGCCAGCTCACCACCTAGCGGGAGCAAGAATGAGCAGTTCTTC. Its translation is CASSPPSGSKNEQFF. The rearrangement joins TRBV18 to TRBJ2-1; 9 bases are a match to TRBD2. This CDR3 has 15 residues. The V and J ends lost 0 bases and 7 bases, in that order; junction bases with no gene match: 4. Germline CDR1 reads KGHSH; CDR2 reads LQKENI.

The chain employs TRBV19 and TRBJ2-5, with unresolved D. V was pared by 5 bases and J by 0 bases, with 7 bases between. CDR1 and CDR2 from the germline V gene are LNHDA and SQIVND (reference sequence). This CDR3 has 13 residues. The DNA of the CDR3 is TGTGCCAGTAGTGCGTTGGACCAAGAGACCCAGTACTTC. Protein: CASSALDQETQYF.

The chain uses TRBV7-2 and TRBJ2-7; D unclear. The V gene lost 1 base and the J gene lost 7 bases, with 14 bases spanning the gap. The CDR3 runs 14 residues. Germline loops: CDR1 SGHTA, CDR2 FQGNSA. This CDR3 reads CASSLDTHFREQYF. The CDR3 DNA follows: TGTGCCAGCAGCTTAGATACCCACTTTAGGGAGCAGTACTTC.

Only a few counts were recorded for this clone. The rearrangement joins TRBV7-2 to TRBJ2-3, with D possibly matching TRBD1 (5 bases). V was clipped by 3 bases and J by 0 bases, with 10 bases between them. Looked up from germline, CDR1 is SGHTA and CDR2 is FQGNSA. The CDR3 contains 15 residues. In nucleotides, the CDR3 is TGTGCCAGCAGCTTTAATGGGGCTAGCACAGATACGCAGTATTTT. As protein: CASSFNGASTDTQYF.

V usage is TRBV11-2 and J usage is TRBJ1-2; 10 bases align to TRBD1. V dropped 1 base and J dropped 6; count of bases not matched to a gene: 11. The CDR3 has 17 residues. Germline V gene sequence: CDR1 SGHAT, CDR2 FQNNGV. CDR3 in DNA: TGTGCCAGCAGCTTAGGTGGCCCGGACAGGGGGGCGAATGGCTACACCTTC. Translation gives CASSLGGPDRGANGYTF.

This chain connects TRBV18 to TRBJ2-1; D call uncertain. The CDR3 sequence is 13 residues long. The V gene's germline CDR1 is KGHSH and CDR2 LQKENI. Trimming shortened V by 2 bases and J by 8 bases, and 10 bases separated the two germline ends. DNA of the CDR3: TGTGCCAGCTCACCAACGCTACACGATGAGCAGTTCTTC. Its protein is CASSPTLHDEQFF.

The CDR3 is CASSPGLAAGREQYF. CDR3 DNA: TGTGCCAGCAGCCCCGGACTAGCGGCCGGGCGCGAGCAGTACTTC. The V call is TRBV28, the J call TRBJ2-7; 10 positions agree with TRBD2. The CDR3 covers 15 residues. The germline V gene encodes CDR1 MDHEN and CDR2 SYDVKM. J was trimmed by 6 bases and V by 6 bases; bases with no gene match: 11.

This clone is deemed medium-sized. V gene TRBV4-3 combines with J gene TRBJ1-2; D unclear. Germline CDR1 reads LGHNA; CDR2 reads YSLEER. The ends were cut back, 3 bases at V and 2 bases at J, with 13 bases in the middle. CDR3 length: 15 residues. CDR3 in DNA: TGCGCCAGCAGCCATGAGGGAAGGCGCAACTATGGCTACACCTTC. Its protein is CASSHEGRRNYGYTF.

The V call is TRBV7-9, the J call TRBJ2-5; TRBD2 aligns across 13 bases. The germline V gene has CDR1 SEHNR and CDR2 FQNEAQ (reference sequence). V shed 5 bases and J 2 bases; nucleotides not matched to a gene: 2. This CDR3 comprises 15 residues. CDR3 in amino acids: CASSRTSGGQETQYF. Here the CDR3 DNA reads TGTGCCAGCAGCCGGACTAGCGGGGGACAAGAGACCCAGTACTTC.

The table lists this clone with a few counts. The chain has TRBV2 and TRBJ1-1, with D unclear. CDR1 is SNHLY and CDR2 is FYNNEI in the germline V gene. The CDR3 spans 17 residues. V was shortened by 4 bases and J by 1 base, with 19 bases between the two germline ends. CDR3 protein: CASSGYSRRTRNTEAFF. Written as DNA, the CDR3 is TGTGCCAGCAGTGGATACTCCCGTCGCACGAGGAACACTGAAGCTTTCTTT. Full variable domain (outside the CDR3, taken from reference TRBV2 and TRBJ1-1): EPEVTQTPSHQVTQMGQEVILRCVPISNHLYFYWYRQILGQKVEFLVSFYNNEISEKSEIFDDQFSVERPDGSNFTLKIRSTKLEDSAMYFCASSGYSRRTRNTEAFFGQGTRLTVV.

The DNA of the CDR3 is TGTGCCAGCACGGAAACAGGCGGCACAGATACGCAGTATTTT. Protein product: CASTETGGTDTQYF. The V and J genes are TRBV28 and TRBJ2-3; D may be TRBD1 (5 bases). V dropped 7 bases and J dropped 1 base, with 12 bases sitting between them. This CDR3 region has 14 residues. Germline V gives CDR1 MDHEN, CDR2 SYDVKM.

This clone was seen more than once but under ten times. The gene calls are TRBV30 and TRBJ1-2; no reliable D call. The CDR3 length is 13 residues. The germline gives CDR1 GTSNPN, CDR2 SVGIG (reference sequence). Deletions cut 5 bases from V and 5 bases from J, with 15 bases between. CDR3 coding DNA: TGTGCCTGGTCTGACGAGGCAAAGTATGGCTACACCTTC. Translation gives CAWSDEAKYGYTF.

This clone is deemed large. This chain joins TRBV18 and TRBJ1-5; 7 bases line up with TRBD1. Germline values: CDR1 KGHSH, CDR2 LQKENI. There are 13 residues in the CDR3. The V and J ends lost 6 bases and 6 bases, in that order; junction bases with no gene match: 5. The CDR3, as DNA: TGTGCCAGCTCGCAGGACAGGAGTCAGCCCCAGCATTTT. This encodes CASSQDRSQPQHF. The full variable domain, in which reference TRBV18 and TRBJ1-5 provide the parts outside the CDR3, is NAGVMQNPRHLVRRRGQEARLRCSPMKGHSHVYWYRQLPEEGLKFMVYLQKENIIDESGMPKERFSAEFPKEGPSILRIQQVVRGDSAAYFCASSQDRSQPQHFGDGTRLSIL.